The rows below give T cell receptor beta chains drawn from one sample of a study of shared clonotypes between healthy human individuals. The protocol was immunoSEQ multiplex PCR, while the TCRdb copy is restricted to in-frame clones and leaves out a portion. The table shows just under 350,000 clones, with around four fifths occurring only once. The material sequenced was memory CD4+ T cells sorted from blood. The receptors stem from a man under 40 in good health. Both conserved end residues are part of each CDR3. Fields, in order: CDR3 DNA, CDR3 protein, clone size, V gene, J gene, D gene. The D gene is left open where the match is weak. Size values are once, few and many counts, or a class for expanded clones, and some rows have none.

cdr3_nt: TGTGCCTGGAGTATATCCTTTGGGGGAGGGACTAGCACAGATACGCAGTATTTT
cdr3_aa: CAWSISFGGGTSTDTQYF
clone_size: NA
v_call: TRBV30
j_call: TRBJ2-3
d_call: TRBD2

cdr3_nt: TGTGCCATCAGTGGCGCAACTAATGAAAAACTGTTTTTT
cdr3_aa: CAISGATNEKLFF
clone_size: NA
v_call: TRBV10-3
j_call: TRBJ1-4
d_call: NA

cdr3_nt: TGTGCCAGCAGCTTAAATCTGGACAGCACAGATACGCAGTATTTT
cdr3_aa: CASSLNLDSTDTQYF
clone_size: NA
v_call: TRBV7-3
j_call: TRBJ2-3
d_call: NA

cdr3_nt: TGTGCCAGCAGTGAAGCGCTTCTGGGGGATGATACGCAGTATTTT
cdr3_aa: CASSEALLGDDTQYF
clone_size: NA
v_call: TRBV2
j_call: TRBJ2-3
d_call: NA

cdr3_nt: TGTGCTAAGCGGTACGAGCAGTACTTC
cdr3_aa: CAKRYEQYF
clone_size: NA
v_call: TRBV2
j_call: TRBJ2-7
d_call: NA

cdr3_nt: TGTGCCAGCTCACCCCAGGGGAACTATGGCTACACCTTC
cdr3_aa: CASSPQGNYGYTF
clone_size: many
v_call: TRBV18
j_call: TRBJ1-2
d_call: NA

cdr3_nt: TGTGCCAGCAGCTTCTGGAGGGAGCGGCAGCCCCAGCATTTT
cdr3_aa: CASSFWRERQPQHF
clone_size: NA
v_call: TRBV7-2
j_call: TRBJ1-5
d_call: NA

cdr3_nt: TGTGCCAGCAGCACGGGACTAGCGGGGCAAGAGACCCAGTACTTC
cdr3_aa: CASSTGLAGQETQYF
clone_size: NA
v_call: TRBV5-4
j_call: TRBJ2-5
d_call: TRBD2

cdr3_nt: TGCGCCAGCAGCCAACGGACAGGGGGCACAGATACGCAGTATTTT
cdr3_aa: CASSQRTGGTDTQYF
clone_size: NA
v_call: TRBV4-3
j_call: TRBJ2-3
d_call: TRBD1

cdr3_nt: TGTGCCAGCAGTTCGTCGCCGTGGGAGCAGTACTTC
cdr3_aa: CASSSSPWEQYF
clone_size: NA
v_call: TRBV6-6
j_call: TRBJ2-7
d_call: NA

cdr3_nt: TGTGCCAGCAGCACCTACAGGGGATCCACTGGGGCCAACGTCCTGACTTTC
cdr3_aa: CASSTYRGSTGANVLTF
clone_size: NA
v_call: TRBV11-2
j_call: TRBJ2-6
d_call: TRBD1

cdr3_nt: TGTGCCAGCAGCCCACAGGGAACGCAGCCCCAGCATTTT
cdr3_aa: CASSPQGTQPQHF
clone_size: NA
v_call: TRBV5-6
j_call: TRBJ1-5
d_call: NA

cdr3_nt: TGTGCCAGCAGTGACGCAAGGGGGTATGGCACCGGGGAGCTGTTTTTT
cdr3_aa: CASSDARGYGTGELFF
clone_size: NA
v_call: TRBV6-1
j_call: TRBJ2-2
d_call: NA

cdr3_nt: TGCGCCAGCAGCAAGGGAGTCCAAGAGACCCAGTACTTC
cdr3_aa: CASSKGVQETQYF
clone_size: NA
v_call: TRBV5-1
j_call: TRBJ2-5
d_call: NA

cdr3_nt: TGTGCCAGCAGCTTAGCGGAGGGGCCAGGGACAGATACGCAGTATTTT
cdr3_aa: CASSLAEGPGTDTQYF
clone_size: NA
v_call: TRBV7-2
j_call: TRBJ2-3
d_call: NA

cdr3_nt: TGTGCCAGCAGTTACTCGACAGGATACGAGCAGTACTTC
cdr3_aa: CASSYSTGYEQYF
clone_size: NA
v_call: TRBV6-6
j_call: TRBJ2-7
d_call: NA

cdr3_nt: TGCAGCGGAAGGGGGGCCGGGGAGCTGTTTTTT
cdr3_aa: CSGRGAGELFF
clone_size: NA
v_call: TRBV29-1
j_call: TRBJ2-2
d_call: NA

cdr3_nt: TGTGCCAGCACTCCGGGACAGGCCCGCTCCTACGAGCAGTACTTC
cdr3_aa: CASTPGQARSYEQYF
clone_size: NA
v_call: TRBV6-6
j_call: TRBJ2-7
d_call: TRBD1

cdr3_nt: TGTGCCAGCAGTTTCGGAGGGGACACTGAAGCTTTCTTT
cdr3_aa: CASSFGGDTEAFF
clone_size: NA
v_call: TRBV6-5
j_call: TRBJ1-1
d_call: NA

cdr3_nt: TGTGCCAGCAGTAATACCACCTACTTCGGCTACAGGGAAGCCTCCTACGAGCAGTACTTC
cdr3_aa: CASSNTTYFGYREASYEQYF
clone_size: NA
v_call: TRBV28
j_call: TRBJ2-7
d_call: NA

cdr3_nt: TGTGCCAGCAGCTTGTTTTCTGTCCCCTACGAGCAGTACTTC
cdr3_aa: CASSLFSVPYEQYF
clone_size: few
v_call: TRBV5-5
j_call: TRBJ2-7
d_call: NA

cdr3_nt: TGTGCCAGCAGCTTCCGCGACAGGAGTGACTACGAGCAGTACTTC
cdr3_aa: CASSFRDRSDYEQYF
clone_size: NA
v_call: TRBV5-4
j_call: TRBJ2-7
d_call: NA

cdr3_nt: TGTGCCAGTAGACACCCGGCCGGCACAGATACGCAGTATTTT
cdr3_aa: CASRHPAGTDTQYF
clone_size: NA
v_call: TRBV19
j_call: TRBJ2-3
d_call: NA

cdr3_nt: TGTGCCAGCTCATTAGAAATAAATCAGCCCCAGCATTTT
cdr3_aa: CASSLEINQPQHF
clone_size: once
v_call: TRBV18
j_call: TRBJ1-5
d_call: NA

cdr3_nt: TGTGCCAGCAGTGCCAGGGCGTTCGACAATGAGCAGTTCTTC
cdr3_aa: CASSARAFDNEQFF
clone_size: NA
v_call: TRBV2
j_call: TRBJ2-1
d_call: NA

cdr3_nt: TGTGCCAGCAGCTTAGCGCCCGTCTCCTACGAGCAGTACTTC
cdr3_aa: CASSLAPVSYEQYF
clone_size: NA
v_call: TRBV7-2
j_call: TRBJ2-7
d_call: NA